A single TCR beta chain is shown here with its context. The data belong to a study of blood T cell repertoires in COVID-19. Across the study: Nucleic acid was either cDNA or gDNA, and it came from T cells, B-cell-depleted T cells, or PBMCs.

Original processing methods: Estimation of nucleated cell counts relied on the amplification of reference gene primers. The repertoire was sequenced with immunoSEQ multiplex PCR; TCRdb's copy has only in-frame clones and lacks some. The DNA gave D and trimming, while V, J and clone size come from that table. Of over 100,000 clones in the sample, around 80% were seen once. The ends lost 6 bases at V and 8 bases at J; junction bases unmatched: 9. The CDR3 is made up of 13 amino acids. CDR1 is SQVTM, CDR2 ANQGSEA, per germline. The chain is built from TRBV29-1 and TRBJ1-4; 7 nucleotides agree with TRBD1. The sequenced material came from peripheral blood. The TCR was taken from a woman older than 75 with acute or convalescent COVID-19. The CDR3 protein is CSVARGLEEKLFF. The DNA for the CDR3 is TGCAGCGTAGCCAGGGGGTTAGAAGAAAAACTGTTTTTT.